This T cell receptor beta chain originates from a study of post-analysis software for immune sequencing data. Study results and limitations: Significantly lower normalized Chao1 diversity was seen in multiple sclerosis patients than in controls.

The TCR beta cDNA libraries carried unique molecular identifiers. One entry per CDR3 protein results from TCRdb running MiXCR on the PCR reads. The table has under 200,000 distinct CDR3 sequences, about 37% seen once; the top ten hold around 30%. This clonotype has at least ten counts. Its antigen remains unidentified. This CDR3 is built from 15 residues. The V segment lost 4 bases and the J segment 6 bases; nucleotides outside the gene matches: 11. Looked up from germline, CDR1 is DFQATT and CDR2 is SNEGSKA (reference sequence). This TCR came from a girl aged 5-17 years with multiple sclerosis. The chain combines TRBV20-1 with TRBJ1-2, with TRBD1 identical over 10 bases. This specimen consisted of blood, obtained after autologous hematopoietic stem cell transplantation. CDR3 coding DNA: TGCAGTGCTACGCCCGTTGGACAGGGGGTCCATGGCTACACCTTC. Protein: CSATPVGQGVHGYTF.